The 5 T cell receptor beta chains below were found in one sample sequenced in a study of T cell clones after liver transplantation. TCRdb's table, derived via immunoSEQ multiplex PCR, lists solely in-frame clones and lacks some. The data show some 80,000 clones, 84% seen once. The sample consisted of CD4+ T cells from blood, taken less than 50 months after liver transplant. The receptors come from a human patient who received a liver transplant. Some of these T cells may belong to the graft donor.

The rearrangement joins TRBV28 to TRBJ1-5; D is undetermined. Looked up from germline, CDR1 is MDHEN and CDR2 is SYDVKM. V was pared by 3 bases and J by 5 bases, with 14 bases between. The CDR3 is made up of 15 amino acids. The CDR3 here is CASSFTDIGHQPQHF. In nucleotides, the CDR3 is TGTGCCAGCAGTTTCACAGATATAGGGCATCAGCCCCAGCATTTT.

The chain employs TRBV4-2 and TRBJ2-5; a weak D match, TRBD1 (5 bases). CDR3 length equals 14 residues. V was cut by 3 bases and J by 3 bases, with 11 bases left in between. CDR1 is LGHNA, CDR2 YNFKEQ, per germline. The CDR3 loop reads CASSHGQGKETQYF. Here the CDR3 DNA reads TGTGCCAGCAGCCACGGACAAGGAAAAGAGACCCAGTACTTC.

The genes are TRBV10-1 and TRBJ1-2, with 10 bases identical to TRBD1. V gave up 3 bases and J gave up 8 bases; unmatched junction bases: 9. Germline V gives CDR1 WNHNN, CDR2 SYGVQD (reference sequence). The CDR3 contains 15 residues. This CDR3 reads CASSDLGQGVVGYTF. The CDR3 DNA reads TGCGCCAGCAGTGACCTAGGACAGGGGGTAGTAGGCTACACCTTC.

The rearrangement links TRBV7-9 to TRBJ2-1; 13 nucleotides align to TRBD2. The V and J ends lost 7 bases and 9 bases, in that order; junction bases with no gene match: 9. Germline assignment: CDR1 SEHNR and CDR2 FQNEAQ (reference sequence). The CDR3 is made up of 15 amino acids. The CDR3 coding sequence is TGTGCCAGCACCATCACTAGCGGGAGGGCCGTTGAGCAGTTCTTC. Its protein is CASTITSGRAVEQFF.

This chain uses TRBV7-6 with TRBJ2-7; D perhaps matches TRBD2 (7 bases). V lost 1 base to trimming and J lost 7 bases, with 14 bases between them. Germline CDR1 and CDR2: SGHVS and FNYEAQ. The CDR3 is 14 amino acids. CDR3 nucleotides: TGTGCCAGCAGCTTAGACAGGGAGGGACGGGAGCAGTACTTC. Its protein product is CASSLDREGREQYF.